This TCR beta chain was sequenced in a study of response to subunit inactivated influenza vaccine (dated by TCRdb to 2017 to 2018). Looking at the study overall: Deep quantitative T cell receptor repertoire profiling was used in the study to track responses to a trivalent subunit inactivated influenza vaccine. Broader findings and caveats from the paper: According to the authors, only a limited number of new T cells may be recruited by each seasonal influenza vaccination.

To note about this clonotype: Its cognate antigen has yet to be identified. Base qualities are not at hand, and no much larger clone is one base apart.

The V and J ends are trimmed by 6 bases and 0 bases, leaving 18 bases between them. From the germline V gene, CDR1 is SNHLY and CDR2 is FYNNEI. Counted from cysteine to phenylalanine, this CDR3 has 16 amino acids. The retained sequence is limited to the CDR3, 48 bases, with the frame set at the first base. Receptor libraries were prepared by RT-PCR. This sample was sequenced with an Illumina HiSeq 2500. In-frame beta chains were kept once TCRdb had trimmed the public reads at Q25 with fastp and called clones with MiXCR. Each CDR3 protein appears once, grouped with its most common genes and DNA. In all, the sample holds hundreds of thousands of distinct CDR3 sequences, and 6% to 9% of those were seen once. The ten largest clonotypes hold 10% to 15% of the sample.

This specimen was PBMCs from blood, taken about 23 months after vaccination. The rearranged chain carries TRBV2 and TRBJ2-7, with TRBD1 tentatively as D gene (5 bases match). The clonotype originates from a man in his fifties or sixties who received an inactivated influenza vaccine. Donor details come from another sample of the same person, matched by shared clones. The DNA sequence follows: TGTGCCAGCAGGGGGTCCCAGGGCAGGAGCTCCTACGAGCAGTACTTC. Translation gives CASRGSQGRSSYEQYF. Extended through the reference TRBV2 and TRBJ2-7 proteins, this CDR3 yields the full variable domain: EPEVTQTPSHQVTQMGQEVILRCVPISNHLYFYWYRQILGQKVEFLVSFYNNEISEKSEIFDDQFSVERPDGSNFTLKIRSTKLEDSAMYFCASRGSQGRSSYEQYFGPGTRLTVT.